The rows below give T cell receptor beta chains drawn from one sample of a study of neurological immune-mediated disorders. One entry per CDR3 protein, called by TCRdb with MiXCR from the 5' RACE reads. The sample contains about 81,000 distinct CDR3 sequences, approximately 4.3% of which appear only once. Specimen: PBMCs. These receptors were taken from a woman in her fifties or sixties with multiple sclerosis. Both conserved end residues are part of each CDR3. The order of the fields is V gene, J gene, CDR3 protein.

V: TRBV20-1
J: TRBJ1-6
CDR3: CSADSISSYNSPLHF

V: TRBV11-2
J: TRBJ2-1
CDR3: CASTGLRGQHNEQFF

V: TRBV10-3
J: TRBJ2-3
CDR3: CAISLAADTQYF

V: TRBV7-9
J: TRBJ2-1
CDR3: CASKSPGHRMGFF

V: TRBV20-1
J: TRBJ2-2
CDR3: CSARAFGTQTGELFF

V: TRBV5-1
J: TRBJ2-7
CDR3: CSSGTSGSREQYF

V: TRBV12-3/TRBV12-4
J: TRBJ2-1
CDR3: CASSPGTGYHEQFF

V: TRBV12-3/TRBV12-4
J: TRBJ2-7
CDR3: CASSFQTDYEQYF

V: TRBV7-6
J: TRBJ2-6
CDR3: CASSLASTNILTF

V: TRBV6-5
J: TRBJ2-1
CDR3: CASSYNGLEGNNEQFF

V: TRBV5-5
J: TRBJ1-1
CDR3: CASSAFLAEAFF

V: TRBV7-9
J: TRBJ2-7
CDR3: CASSLQTRDEQYF

V: TRBV5-1
J: TRBJ2-1
CDR3: CASSPKHDEQFF

V: TRBV20-1
J: TRBJ1-2
CDR3: CSATGTGNYGYTF

V: TRBV6-1
J: TRBJ1-1
CDR3: CASSVLGALSGRPTEAFF